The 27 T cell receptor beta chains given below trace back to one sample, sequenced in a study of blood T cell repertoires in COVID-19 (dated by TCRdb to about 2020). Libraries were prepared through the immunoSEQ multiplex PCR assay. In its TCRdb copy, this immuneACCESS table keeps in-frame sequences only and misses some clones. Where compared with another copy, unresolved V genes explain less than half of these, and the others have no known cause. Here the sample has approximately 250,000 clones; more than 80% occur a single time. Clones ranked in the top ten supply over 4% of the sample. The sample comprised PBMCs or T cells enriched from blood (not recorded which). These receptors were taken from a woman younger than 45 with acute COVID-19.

Here the CDR3 DNA reads TGTGCCAGCAGCGTGTACAGGGGGGGACTAGCGGGCTACGGGGAGCTGTTTTTT. It specifies CASSVYRGGLAGYGELFF. The rearrangement links TRBV9 to TRBJ2-2; 12 nucleotides align to TRBD2. Germline assignment: CDR1 SGDLS and CDR2 YYNGEE. V lost 2 bases to trimming and J lost 7 bases; unmatched junction nucleotides: 12. The CDR3 runs 18 residues.

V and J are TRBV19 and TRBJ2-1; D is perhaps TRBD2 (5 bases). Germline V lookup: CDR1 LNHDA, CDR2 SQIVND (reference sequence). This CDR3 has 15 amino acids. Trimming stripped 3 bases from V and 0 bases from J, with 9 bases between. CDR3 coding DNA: TGTGCCAGTAGTATTCCGGGATCCTCCTACAATGAGCAGTTCTTC. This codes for CASSIPGSSYNEQFF.

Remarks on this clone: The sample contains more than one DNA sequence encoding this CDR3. The CDR3 DNA reads TGTGCCAGTAGTATAAGTAGCGGGGCCTACGAGCAGTACTTC. Its translation: CASSISSGAYEQYF. V usage is TRBV19 and J usage is TRBJ2-7; 8 bases align to TRBD2. V gave up 2 bases and J gave up 2 bases; unmatched junction bases: 2. The CDR3 covers 14 residues. In germline, CDR1 is LNHDA, CDR2 SQIVND (reference sequence).

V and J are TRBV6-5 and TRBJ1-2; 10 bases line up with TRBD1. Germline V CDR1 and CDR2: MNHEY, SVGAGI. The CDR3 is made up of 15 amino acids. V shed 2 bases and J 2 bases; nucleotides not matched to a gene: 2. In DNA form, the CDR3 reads TGTGCCAGCAGTTACGAGGACAGGGGGAACTATGGCTACACCTTC. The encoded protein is CASSYEDRGNYGYTF.

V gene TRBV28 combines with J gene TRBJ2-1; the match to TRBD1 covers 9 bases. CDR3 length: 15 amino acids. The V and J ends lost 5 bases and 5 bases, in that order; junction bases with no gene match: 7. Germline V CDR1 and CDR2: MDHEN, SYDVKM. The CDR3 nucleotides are TGTGCCAGCAGTGGCCCGGGACAGGGAAACAATGAGCAGTTCTTC. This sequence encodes CASSGPGQGNNEQFF.

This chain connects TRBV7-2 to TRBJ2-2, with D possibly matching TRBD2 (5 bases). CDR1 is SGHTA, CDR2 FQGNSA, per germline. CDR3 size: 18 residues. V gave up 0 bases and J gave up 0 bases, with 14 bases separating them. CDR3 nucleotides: TGTGCCAGCAGCTTAGCTGGTATCAGCGGAACGAACACCGGGGAGCTGTTTTTT. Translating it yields CASSLAGISGTNTGELFF. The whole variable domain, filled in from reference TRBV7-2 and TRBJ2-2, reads GAGVSQSPSNKVTEKGKDVELRCDPISGHTALYWYRQSLGQGLEFLIYFQGNSAPDKSGLPSDRFSAERTGGSVSTLTIQRTQQEDSAVYLCASSLAGISGTNTGELFFGEGSRLTVL.

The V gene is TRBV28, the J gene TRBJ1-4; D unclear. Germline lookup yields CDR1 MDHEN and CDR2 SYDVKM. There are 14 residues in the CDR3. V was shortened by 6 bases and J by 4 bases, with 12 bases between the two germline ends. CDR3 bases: TGTGCCAGCAGCCCTGGGCAGATTAATGAAAAACTGTTTTTT. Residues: CASSPGQINEKLFF.

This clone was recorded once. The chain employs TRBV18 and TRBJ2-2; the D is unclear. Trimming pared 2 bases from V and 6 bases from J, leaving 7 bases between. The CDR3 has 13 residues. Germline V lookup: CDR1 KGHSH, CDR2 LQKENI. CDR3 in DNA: TGTGCCAGCTCACCAGGCCCCCCCGGGGAGCTGTTTTTT. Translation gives CASSPGPPGELFF.

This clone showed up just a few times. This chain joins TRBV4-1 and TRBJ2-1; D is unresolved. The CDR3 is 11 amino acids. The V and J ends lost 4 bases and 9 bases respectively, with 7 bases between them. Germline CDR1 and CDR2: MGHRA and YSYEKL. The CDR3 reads CASSPGSEQFF. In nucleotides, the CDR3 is TGCGCCAGCAGCCCGGGTTCTGAGCAGTTCTTC.

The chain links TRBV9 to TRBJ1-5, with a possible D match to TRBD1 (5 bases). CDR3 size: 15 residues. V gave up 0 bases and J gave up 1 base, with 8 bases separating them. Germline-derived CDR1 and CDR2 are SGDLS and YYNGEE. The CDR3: CASSVGGVSNQPQHF. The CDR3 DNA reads TGTGCCAGCAGCGTAGGGGGGGTGAGCAATCAGCCCCAGCATTTT.

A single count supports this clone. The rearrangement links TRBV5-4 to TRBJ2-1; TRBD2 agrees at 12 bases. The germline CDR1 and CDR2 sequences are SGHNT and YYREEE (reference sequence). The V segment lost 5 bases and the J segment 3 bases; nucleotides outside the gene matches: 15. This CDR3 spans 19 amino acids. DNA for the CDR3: TGTGCCAGCAGTTCGGCTCTAGCGGGAGGGTGGGAGATCTACAATGAGCAGTTCTTC. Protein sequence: CASSSALAGGWEIYNEQFF.

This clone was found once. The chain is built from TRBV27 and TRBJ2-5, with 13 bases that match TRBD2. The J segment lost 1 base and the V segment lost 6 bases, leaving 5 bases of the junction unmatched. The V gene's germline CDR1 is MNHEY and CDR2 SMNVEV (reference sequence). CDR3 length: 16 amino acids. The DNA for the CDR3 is TGTGCCAGCAGGACTAGCGGGAGGTTTCTCCAAGAGACCCAGTACTTC. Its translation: CASRTSGRFLQETQYF.

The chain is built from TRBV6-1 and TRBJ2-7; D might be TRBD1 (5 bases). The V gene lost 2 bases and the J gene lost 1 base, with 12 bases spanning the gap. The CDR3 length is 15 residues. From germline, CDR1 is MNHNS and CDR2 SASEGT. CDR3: CASSEIQAGSYEQYF. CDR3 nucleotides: TGTGCCAGCAGTGAAATACAGGCCGGGTCCTACGAGCAGTACTTC.

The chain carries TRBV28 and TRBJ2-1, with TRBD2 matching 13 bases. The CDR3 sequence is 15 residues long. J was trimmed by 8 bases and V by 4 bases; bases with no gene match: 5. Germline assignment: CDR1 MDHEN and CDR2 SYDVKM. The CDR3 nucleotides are TGTGCCAGCAGTTCCACTAGCGGGAGGGCCGATGAGCAGTTCTTC. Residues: CASSSTSGRADEQFF. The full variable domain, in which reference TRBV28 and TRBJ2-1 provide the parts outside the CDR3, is DVKVTQSSRYLVKRTGEKVFLECVQDMDHENMFWYRQDPGLGLRLIYFSYDVKMKEKGDIPEGYSVSREKKERFSLILESASTNQTSMYLCASSSTSGRADEQFFGPGTRLTVL.

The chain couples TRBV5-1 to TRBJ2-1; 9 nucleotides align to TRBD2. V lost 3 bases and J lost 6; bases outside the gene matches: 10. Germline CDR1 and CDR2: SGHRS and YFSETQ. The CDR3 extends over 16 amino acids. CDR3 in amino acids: CASSYGTLAGSNEQFF. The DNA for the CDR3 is TGCGCCAGCAGCTACGGGACCCTAGCGGGGTCCAATGAGCAGTTCTTC. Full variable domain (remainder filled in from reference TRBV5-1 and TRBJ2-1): KAGVTQTPRYLIKTRGQQVTLSCSPISGHRSVSWYQQTPGQGLQFLFEYFSETQRNKGNFPGRFSGRQFSNSRSEMNVSTLELGDSALYLCASSYGTLAGSNEQFFGPGTRLTVL.

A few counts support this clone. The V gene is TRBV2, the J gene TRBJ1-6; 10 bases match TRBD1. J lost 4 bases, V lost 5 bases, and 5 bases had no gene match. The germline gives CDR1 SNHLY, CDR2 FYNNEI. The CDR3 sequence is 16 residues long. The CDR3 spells CASSPGQGEYNSPLHF. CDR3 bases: TGTGCCAGCAGTCCTGGACAGGGGGAATATAATTCACCCCTCCACTTT.

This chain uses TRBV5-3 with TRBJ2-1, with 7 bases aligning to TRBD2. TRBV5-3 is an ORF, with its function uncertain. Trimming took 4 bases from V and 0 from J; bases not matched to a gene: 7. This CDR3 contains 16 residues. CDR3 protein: CARSIGLVGSYNEQFF. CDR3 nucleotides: TGTGCCAGAAGCATCGGACTAGTTGGCTCCTACAATGAGCAGTTCTTC.

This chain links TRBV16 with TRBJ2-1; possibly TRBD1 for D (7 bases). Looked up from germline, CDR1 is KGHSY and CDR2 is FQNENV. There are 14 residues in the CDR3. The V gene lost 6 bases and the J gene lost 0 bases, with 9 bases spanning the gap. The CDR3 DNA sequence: TGTGCCAGCAGTCAGGGGGGCTCCTACAATGAGCAGTTCTTC. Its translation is CASSQGGSYNEQFF.

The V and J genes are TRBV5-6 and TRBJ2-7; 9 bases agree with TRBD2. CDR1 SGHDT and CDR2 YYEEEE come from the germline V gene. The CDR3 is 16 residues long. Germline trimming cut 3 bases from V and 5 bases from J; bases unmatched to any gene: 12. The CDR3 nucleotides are TGTGCCAGCAGCTACGGAACCGGGACTAGCAACCACGAGCAGTACTTC. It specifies CASSYGTGTSNHEQYF.

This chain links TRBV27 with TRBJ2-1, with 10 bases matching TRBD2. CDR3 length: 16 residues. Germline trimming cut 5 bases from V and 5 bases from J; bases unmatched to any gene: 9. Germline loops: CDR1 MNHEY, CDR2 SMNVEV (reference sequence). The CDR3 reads CASSNPLAGADNEQFF. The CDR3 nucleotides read TGTGCCAGCAGTAACCCCCTAGCGGGAGCCGACAATGAGCAGTTCTTC.

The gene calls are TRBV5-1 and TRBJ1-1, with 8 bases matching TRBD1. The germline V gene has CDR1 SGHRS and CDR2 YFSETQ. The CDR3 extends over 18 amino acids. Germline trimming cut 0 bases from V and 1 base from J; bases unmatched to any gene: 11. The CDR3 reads CASSLGQGAPLGNTEAFF. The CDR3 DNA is TGCGCCAGCAGCTTGGGCCAGGGGGCCCCTTTAGGGAACACTGAAGCTTTCTTT.

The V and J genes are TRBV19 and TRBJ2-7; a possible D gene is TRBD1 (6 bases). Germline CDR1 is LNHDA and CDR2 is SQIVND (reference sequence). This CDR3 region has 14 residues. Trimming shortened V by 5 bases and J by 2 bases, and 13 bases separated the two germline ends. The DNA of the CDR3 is TGTGCCAGTAGTCCCACAGGGAACCCCTACGAGCAGTACTTC. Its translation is CASSPTGNPYEQYF.

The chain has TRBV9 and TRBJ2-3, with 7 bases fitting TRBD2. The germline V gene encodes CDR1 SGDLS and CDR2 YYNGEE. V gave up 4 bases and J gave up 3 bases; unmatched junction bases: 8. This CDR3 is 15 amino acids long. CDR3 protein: CASSLNWEGTDTQYF. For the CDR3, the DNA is TGTGCCAGCAGCCTCAATTGGGAGGGTACAGATACGCAGTATTTT.

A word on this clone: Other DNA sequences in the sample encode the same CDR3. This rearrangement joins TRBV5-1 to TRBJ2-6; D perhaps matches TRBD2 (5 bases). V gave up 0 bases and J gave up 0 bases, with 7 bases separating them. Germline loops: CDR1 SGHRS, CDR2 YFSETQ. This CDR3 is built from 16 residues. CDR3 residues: CASSLAGSSGANVLTF. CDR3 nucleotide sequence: TGCGCCAGCAGCTTGGCGGGGAGCTCTGGGGCCAACGTCCTGACTTTC.

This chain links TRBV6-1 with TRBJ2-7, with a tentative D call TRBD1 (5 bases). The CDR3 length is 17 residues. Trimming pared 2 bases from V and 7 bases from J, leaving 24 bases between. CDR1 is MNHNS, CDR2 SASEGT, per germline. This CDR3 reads CASSEIDSRVRGEEQYF. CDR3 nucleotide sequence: TGTGCCAGCAGTGAAATCGACTCCAGGGTAAGAGGTGAAGAGCAGTACTTC.

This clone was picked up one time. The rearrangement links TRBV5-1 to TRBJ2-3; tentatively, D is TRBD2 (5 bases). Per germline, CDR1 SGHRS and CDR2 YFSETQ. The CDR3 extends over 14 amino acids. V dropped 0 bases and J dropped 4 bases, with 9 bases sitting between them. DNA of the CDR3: TGCGCCAGCAGCTTGGATCGGGGTGCAGATACGCAGTATTTT. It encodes CASSLDRGADTQYF.

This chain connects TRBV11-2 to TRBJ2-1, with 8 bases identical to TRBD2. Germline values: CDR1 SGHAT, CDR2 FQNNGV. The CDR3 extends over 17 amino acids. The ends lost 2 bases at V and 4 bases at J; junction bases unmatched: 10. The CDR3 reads CASSLSDIGTRYNEQFF. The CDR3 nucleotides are TGTGCCAGCAGCTTAAGCGATATTGGGACTAGGTACAATGAGCAGTTCTTC.